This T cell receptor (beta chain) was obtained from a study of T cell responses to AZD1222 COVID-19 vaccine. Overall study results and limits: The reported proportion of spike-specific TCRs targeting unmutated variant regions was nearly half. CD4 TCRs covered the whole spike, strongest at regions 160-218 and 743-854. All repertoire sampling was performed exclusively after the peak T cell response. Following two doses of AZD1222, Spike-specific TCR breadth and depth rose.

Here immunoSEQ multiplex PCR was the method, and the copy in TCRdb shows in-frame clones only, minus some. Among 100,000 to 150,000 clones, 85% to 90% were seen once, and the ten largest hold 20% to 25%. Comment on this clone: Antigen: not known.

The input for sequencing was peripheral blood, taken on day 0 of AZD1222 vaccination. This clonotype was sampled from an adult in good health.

CDR3: CASSHGPSYQETQYF. In DNA form, the CDR3 reads TGTGCCAGCAGCCATGGGCCTTCCTACCAAGAGACCCAGTACTTC. The V and J genes are TRBV3-1 (or the pseudogene TRBV3-2) and TRBJ2-5, with no clear D. The germline CDR1 and CDR2 sequences are LGHDT and YNNKEL (reference sequence). The ends were cut back, 3 bases at V and 0 bases at J, with 11 bases in the middle. This CDR3 comprises 15 residues.